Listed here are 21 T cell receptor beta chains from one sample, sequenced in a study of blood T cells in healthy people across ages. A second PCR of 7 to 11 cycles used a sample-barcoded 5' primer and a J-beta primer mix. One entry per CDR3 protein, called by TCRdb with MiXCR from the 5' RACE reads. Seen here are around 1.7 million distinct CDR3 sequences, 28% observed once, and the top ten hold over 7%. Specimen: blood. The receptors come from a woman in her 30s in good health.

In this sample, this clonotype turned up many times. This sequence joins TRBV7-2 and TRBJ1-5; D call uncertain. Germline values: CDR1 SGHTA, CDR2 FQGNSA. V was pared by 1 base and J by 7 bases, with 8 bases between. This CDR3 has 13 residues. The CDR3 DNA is TGTGCCAGCAGCTTAGGCAGCCCCCAGCCCCAGCATTTT. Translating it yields CASSLGSPQPQHF.

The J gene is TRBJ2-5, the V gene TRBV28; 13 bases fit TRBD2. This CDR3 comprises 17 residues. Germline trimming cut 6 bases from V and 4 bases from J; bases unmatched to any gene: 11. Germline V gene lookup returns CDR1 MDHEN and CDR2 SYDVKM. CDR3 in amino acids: CASSTRLAGGLVETQYF. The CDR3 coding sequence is TGTGCCAGCAGCACCCGACTAGCGGGGGGATTGGTAGAGACCCAGTACTTC. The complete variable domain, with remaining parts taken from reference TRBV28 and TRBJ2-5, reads DVKVTQSSRYLVKRTGEKVFLECVQDMDHENMFWYRQDPGLGLRLIYFSYDVKMKEKGDIPEGYSVSREKKERFSLILESASTNQTSMYLCASSTRLAGGLVETQYFGPGTRLLVL.

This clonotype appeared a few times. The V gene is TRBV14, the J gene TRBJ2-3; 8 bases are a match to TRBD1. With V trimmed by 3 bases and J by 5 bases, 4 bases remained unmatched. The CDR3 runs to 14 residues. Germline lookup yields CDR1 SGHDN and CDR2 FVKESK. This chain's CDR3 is CASSQTGAGDTQYF. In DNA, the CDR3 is TGTGCCAGCAGCCAGACAGGGGCAGGAGATACGCAGTATTTT.

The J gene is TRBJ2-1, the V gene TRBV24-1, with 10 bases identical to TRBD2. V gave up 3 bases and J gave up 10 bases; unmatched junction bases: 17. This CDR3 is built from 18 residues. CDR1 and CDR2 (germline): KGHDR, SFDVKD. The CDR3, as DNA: TGTGCCACCAGTGATAGCCGGACACTAGCGGGGTATCAGGCGGAGCAGTTCTTC. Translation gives CATSDSRTLAGYQAEQFF.

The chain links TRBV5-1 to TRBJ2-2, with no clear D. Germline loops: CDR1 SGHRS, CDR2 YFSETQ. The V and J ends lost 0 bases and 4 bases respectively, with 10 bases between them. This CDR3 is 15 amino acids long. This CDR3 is CASSLARTGTGELFF. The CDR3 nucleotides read TGCGCCAGCAGCTTGGCGCGGACCGGCACCGGGGAGCTGTTTTTT.

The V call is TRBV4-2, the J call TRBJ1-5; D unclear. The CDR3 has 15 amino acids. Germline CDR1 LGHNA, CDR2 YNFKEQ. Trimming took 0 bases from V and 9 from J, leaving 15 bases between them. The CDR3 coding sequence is TGTGCCAGCAGCCAAGATCCGAGCCTCCGGCGGCCCCAGCATTTT. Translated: CASSQDPSLRRPQHF.

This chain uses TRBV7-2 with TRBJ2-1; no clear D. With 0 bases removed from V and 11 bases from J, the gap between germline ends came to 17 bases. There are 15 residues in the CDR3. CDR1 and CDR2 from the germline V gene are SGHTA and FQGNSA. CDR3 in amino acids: CASSLAPTQVPKQFF. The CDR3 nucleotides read TGTGCCAGCAGCTTAGCTCCCACTCAGGTCCCGAAGCAGTTCTTC.

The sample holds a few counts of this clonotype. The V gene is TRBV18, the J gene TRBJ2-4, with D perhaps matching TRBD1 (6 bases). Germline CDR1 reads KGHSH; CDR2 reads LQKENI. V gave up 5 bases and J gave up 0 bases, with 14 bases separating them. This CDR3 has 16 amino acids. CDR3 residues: CASSEGGKLAKNIQYF. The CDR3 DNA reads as TGTGCCAGCTCAGAAGGGGGAAAACTAGCCAAAAACATTCAGTACTTC.

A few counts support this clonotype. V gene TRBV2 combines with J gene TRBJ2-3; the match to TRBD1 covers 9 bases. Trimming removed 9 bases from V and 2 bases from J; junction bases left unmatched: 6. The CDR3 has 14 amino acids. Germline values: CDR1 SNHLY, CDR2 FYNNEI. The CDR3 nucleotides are TGTGCCAGTCGAGGACAGGGGAACACAGATACGCAGTATTTT. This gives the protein CASRGQGNTDTQYF.

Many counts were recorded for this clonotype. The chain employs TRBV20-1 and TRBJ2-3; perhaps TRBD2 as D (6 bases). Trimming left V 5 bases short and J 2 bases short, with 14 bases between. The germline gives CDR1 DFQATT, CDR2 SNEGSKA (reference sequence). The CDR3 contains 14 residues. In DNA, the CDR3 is TGCAGTGCTCTCCCGTGGGGGGTCACAGATACGCAGTATTTT. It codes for CSALPWGVTDTQYF.

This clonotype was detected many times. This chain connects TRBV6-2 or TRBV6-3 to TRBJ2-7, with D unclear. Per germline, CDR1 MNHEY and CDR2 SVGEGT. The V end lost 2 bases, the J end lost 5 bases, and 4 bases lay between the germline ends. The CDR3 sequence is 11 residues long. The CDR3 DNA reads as TGTGCCAGCAGTTACGAGGACGAGCAGTACTTC. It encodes CASSYEDEQYF.

The CDR3 bases are TGTGCCGCTGGGCCGAGCGGGAGCCCAGATACGCAGTATTTT. This gives the protein CAAGPSGSPDTQYF. The chain combines TRBV24-1 with TRBJ2-3; 8 bases are a match to TRBD2. Germline V gives CDR1 KGHDR, CDR2 SFDVKD. The CDR3 length is 14 residues. V trimming: 12 bases; J trimming: 4 bases; junction bases outside the gene matches: 11.

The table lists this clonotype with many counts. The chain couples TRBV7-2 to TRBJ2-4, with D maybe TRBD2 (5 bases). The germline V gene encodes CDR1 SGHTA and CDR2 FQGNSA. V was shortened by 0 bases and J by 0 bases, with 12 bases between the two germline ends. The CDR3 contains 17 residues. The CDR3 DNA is TGTGCCAGCAGCTTAGCTGTCGGCGGACTAGCCAAAAACATTCAGTACTTC. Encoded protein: CASSLAVGGLAKNIQYF.

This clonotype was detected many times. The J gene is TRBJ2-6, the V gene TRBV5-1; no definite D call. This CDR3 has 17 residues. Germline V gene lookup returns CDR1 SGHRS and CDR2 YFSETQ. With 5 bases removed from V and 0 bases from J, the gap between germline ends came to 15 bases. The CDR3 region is CASSPLGISSGANVLTF. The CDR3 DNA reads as TGCGCCAGCAGTCCGTTGGGGATTAGCTCTGGGGCCAACGTCCTGACTTTC.

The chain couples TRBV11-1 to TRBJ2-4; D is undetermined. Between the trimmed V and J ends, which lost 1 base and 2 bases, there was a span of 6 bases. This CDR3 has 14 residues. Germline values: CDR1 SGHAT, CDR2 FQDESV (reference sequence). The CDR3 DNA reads TGTGCCAGCAGCTTAGAGGCAACCAAAAACATTCAGTACTTC. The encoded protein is CASSLEATKNIQYF.

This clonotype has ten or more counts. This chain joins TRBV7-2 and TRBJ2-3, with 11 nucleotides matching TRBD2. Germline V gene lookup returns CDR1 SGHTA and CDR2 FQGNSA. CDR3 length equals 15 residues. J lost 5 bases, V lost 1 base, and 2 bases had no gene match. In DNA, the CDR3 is TGTGCCAGCAGCTTAGGTAGCGGGGGGGAAGATACGCAGTATTTT. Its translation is CASSLGSGGEDTQYF.

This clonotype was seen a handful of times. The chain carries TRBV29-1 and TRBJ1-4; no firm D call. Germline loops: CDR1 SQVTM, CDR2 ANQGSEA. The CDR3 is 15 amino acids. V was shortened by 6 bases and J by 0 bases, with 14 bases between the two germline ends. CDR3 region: CSVVGPPATNEKLFF. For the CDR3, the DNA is TGCAGCGTCGTCGGCCCCCCCGCAACTAATGAAAAACTGTTTTTT. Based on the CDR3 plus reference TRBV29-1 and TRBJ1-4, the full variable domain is SAVISQKPSRDICQRGTSLTIQCQVDSQVTMMFWYRQQPGQSLTLIATANQGSEATYESGFVIDKFPISRPNLTFSTLTVSNMSPEDSSIYLCSVVGPPATNEKLFFGSGTQLSVL.

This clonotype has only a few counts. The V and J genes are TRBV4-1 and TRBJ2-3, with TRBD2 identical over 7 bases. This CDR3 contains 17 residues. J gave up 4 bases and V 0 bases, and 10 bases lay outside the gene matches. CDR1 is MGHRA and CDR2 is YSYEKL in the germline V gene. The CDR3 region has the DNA TGCGCCAGCAGCCAAGATCCCCGACTAGCTCGGGCAGATACGCAGTATTTT. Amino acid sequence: CASSQDPRLARADTQYF.

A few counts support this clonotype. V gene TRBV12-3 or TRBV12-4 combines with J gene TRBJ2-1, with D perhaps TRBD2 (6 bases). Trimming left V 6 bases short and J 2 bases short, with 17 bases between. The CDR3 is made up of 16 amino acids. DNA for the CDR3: TGTGCCAGCAGAACCCTCGGGACTTCCACCTACAATGAGCAGTTCTTC. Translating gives CASRTLGTSTYNEQFF.

The CDR3 DNA reads TGTGCCAGCAGCATGTCCCAAGATACGCAGTATTTT. This codes for CASSMSQDTQYF. The chain has TRBV11-2 and TRBJ2-3; no clear D. Germline V gene data show CDR1 as SGHAT and CDR2 as FQNNGV. The CDR3 spans 12 residues. The V end lost 5 bases, the J end lost 5 bases, and 8 bases lay between the germline ends.

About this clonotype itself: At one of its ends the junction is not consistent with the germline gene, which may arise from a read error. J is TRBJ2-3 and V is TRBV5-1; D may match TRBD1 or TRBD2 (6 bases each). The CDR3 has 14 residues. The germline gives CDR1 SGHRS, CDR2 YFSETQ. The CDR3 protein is CASSPGGGGDTRYF. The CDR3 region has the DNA TGCGCCAGCAGCCCTGGAGGAGGGGGAGATACGCGGTATTTT. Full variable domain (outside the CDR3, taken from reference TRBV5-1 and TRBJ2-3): KAGVTQTPRYLIKTRGQQVTLSCSPISGHRSVSWYQQTPGQGLQFLFEYFSETQRNKGNFPGRFSGRQFSNSRSEMNVSTLELGDSALYLCASSPGGGGDTRYFGPGTRLTVL.